The next 8 T cell receptor beta chains were all read from a single sample in a study of shared clonotypes between healthy human individuals. Method: immunoSEQ multiplex PCR; TCRdb's copy keeps in-frame clones and lacks some. Of over a million clones listed, 95% to 97% were seen once; the top ten hold approximately 1.1%. The sample comprised naive CD4+ T cells sorted from blood. Subset of the sample: CD45RA+ positively selected. These receptors were obtained from a man in his thirties or forties in good health.

This clone was detected once. The V call is TRBV5-1, the J call TRBJ2-7; possibly TRBD2 for D (6 bases). V was cut by 2 bases and J by 3 bases, with 12 bases left in between. The germline V gene has CDR1 SGHRS and CDR2 YFSETQ. CDR3 length: 14 amino acids. For the CDR3, the DNA is TGCGCCAGCAGCTTTCAATCCGGGGGCTACGAGCAGTACTTC. It encodes CASSFQSGGYEQYF.

The V gene is TRBV7-2, the J gene TRBJ2-2, with TRBD2 matching over 11 bases. Germline trimming cut 1 base from V and 8 bases from J; bases unmatched to any gene: 6. This CDR3 is built from 16 residues. In germline, CDR1 is SGHTA, CDR2 FQGNSA. The CDR3: CASSLVLAGGRGELFF. CDR3 nucleotides: TGTGCCAGCAGCTTAGTGTTAGCGGGAGGGCGTGGGGAGCTGTTTTTT.

The chain carries TRBV11-2 and TRBJ2-1; 8 bases fit TRBD2. Germline V lookup: CDR1 SGHAT, CDR2 FQNNGV. V trimming: 5 bases; J trimming: 2 bases; junction bases outside the gene matches: 8. There are 16 residues in the CDR3. The CDR3 is CASSRGGRTTYNEQFF. The CDR3 DNA reads TGTGCCAGCAGCCGGGGGGGGAGGACAACCTACAATGAGCAGTTCTTC.

This chain joins TRBV15 and TRBJ2-7; tentatively, D is TRBD1 (5 bases). CDR3 length: 14 residues. The germline CDR1 and CDR2 sequences are LNHNV and YYDKDF (reference sequence). V was clipped by 4 bases and J by 1 base, with 11 bases between them. CDR3 protein: CATSTDSFSYEQYF. CDR3 DNA: TGTGCCACCAGCACCGACAGTTTTTCCTACGAGCAGTACTTC. The whole variable domain, filled in from reference TRBV15 and TRBJ2-7, reads DAMVIQNPRYQVTQFGKPVTLSCSQTLNHNVMYWYQQKSSQAPKLLFHYYDKDFNNEADTPDNFQSRRPNTSFCFLDIRSPGLGDTAMYLCATSTDSFSYEQYFGPGTRLTVT.

This chain joins TRBV18 and TRBJ2-7; TRBD1 matches at 9 bases. CDR1 is KGHSH, CDR2 LQKENI, per germline. J gave up 4 bases and V 3 bases, and 7 bases lay outside the gene matches. CDR3 length: 15 residues. This CDR3 reads CASSPENRGQYEQYF. Written as DNA, the CDR3 is TGTGCCAGCTCACCGGAAAACAGGGGGCAATACGAGCAGTACTTC.

This chain connects TRBV5-4 to TRBJ2-7; D possibly uses TRBD1 or TRBD2 (5 bases each). In germline, CDR1 is SGHNT, CDR2 YYREEE (reference sequence). The CDR3 consists of 14 residues. With 4 bases removed from V and 11 bases from J, the gap between germline ends came to 22 bases. The chain's CDR3 is CASSNVRDPRQKYF. CDR3 sequence (DNA): TGTGCCAGCAGCAACGTCAGGGACCCCCGTCAGAAGTACTTC.

This clone was observed a single time. V gene TRBV29-1 combines with J gene TRBJ2-3; the D gene is possibly TRBD2 (6 bases). The CDR3 loop spans 16 amino acids. Trimming removed 4 bases at V and 1 base at J, with 18 bases between. Germline lookup yields CDR1 SQVTM and CDR2 ANQGSEA. The chain's CDR3 is CSVGRAAGVGTDTQYF. In nucleotides, the CDR3 is TGCAGCGTTGGGAGGGCAGCGGGTGTGGGCACAGATACGCAGTATTTT.

The table lists this clone with a few counts. Other DNA sequences from this sample encode an identical CDR3 as well. V usage is TRBV28 and J usage is TRBJ2-7; D uncertain. V gave up 3 bases and J gave up 7 bases, with 7 bases separating them. Germline CDR1 and CDR2: MDHEN and SYDVKM. CDR3 size: 11 residues. The CDR3 DNA reads TGTGCCAGCAGTTTGAACGGGGAGCAGTACTTC. Protein sequence: CASSLNGEQYF.